This TCR beta chain came from a study of cytomegalovirus exposure and HLA in healthy donors. Study-wide background: The roughly 110 validation repertoires used the same platform as the roughly 670 first-cohort repertoires (as reported by a later analysis).

Produced via immunoSEQ multiplex PCR; TCRdb's table is partial and in-frame only. Found here are about 220,000 clones, about 90% of them singletons; the top ten hold about 0.95%. Worth noting for this clone: Its antigen is unidentified.

Study results and caveats: There were over 150 TCR beta chains listed as cytomegalovirus-associated. Confirmation in vitro established that a few CMV-associated chains were specific for CMV antigens. The dataset shows that most TCR sequences were rare, while some public TCRs occurred in many donors.

Germline CDR1 is MNHEY and CDR2 is SVGAGI. V shed 0 bases and J 4 bases; nucleotides not matched to a gene: 5. CDR3 length: 15 amino acids. The sequencing input was PBMCs. The V and J genes are TRBV6-5 and TRBJ1-2; 7 nucleotides match TRBD1. The sequence was collected from a woman between 18 and 29 years old in good health and CMV-seronegative. The CDR3 DNA reads TGTGCCAGCAGTTACTCTGCCGACAGGGCCTATGGCTACACCTTC. It yields the protein CASSYSADRAYGYTF.